The entry that follows covers one T cell receptor (beta chain) sequence. Its matching antigen is unknown. The data stem from a study of beta chain features in type 1 diabetes. Expressed TCRB transcripts got sequenced, as all isolated RNA was reverse transcribed. Libraries were prepared by immunoSEQ multiplex PCR; TCRdb keeps only in-frame clonotypes and omits some of them. In the table there are roughly 240,000 clones, roughly an eighth of which are singletons. CDR3 length equals 15 residues. Trimming cost V 5 bases and J 4 bases; bases outside gene matches: 8. From germline, CDR1 is SGHNT and CDR2 YYREEE (reference sequence). Sorting based on CD45RO/CCR7/CD25/CD127/CD95/CD27 separated CD4+ naive, central memory, regulatory and stem cell-like memory cells. Without exception, sorted populations had purity beyond 95%. Whole-study results and caveats: In every one of the four CD4+ subsets, TCRB CDR3s were moderately but significantly shorter in Type 1 diabetes patients. There was no resolution here of whether HLA type influences TCRB rearrangement.

Sequenced: naive CD4+ T cells from blood. This receptor was obtained from a woman in her thirties or forties in good health. The chain uses TRBV5-4 and TRBJ2-3, with TRBD2 identical over 9 bases. CDR3 residues: CASSIRGGAADTQYF. The CDR3 DNA is TGTGCCAGCAGTATCCGCGGGGGGGCGGCAGATACGCAGTATTTT.